This TCR beta chain was obtained from a study of CD4 T cells in relation to SARS-CoV-2 and coronaviruses. Study-level findings and limits: SARS-CoV-2-driven expansion was significantly weaker in crossreactive than monoreactive clones.

To note about this clone: Its antigen is currently unknown.

Unexposed donor CD4+ T cells date from about 2010-2018, before the COVID-19 pandemic. Libraries were prepared by immunoSEQ multiplex PCR; TCRdb keeps only in-frame clonotypes and omits some of them. The sample shows roughly 63,000 clones, about 94% of them seen only once. The V gene's germline CDR1 is MNHEY and CDR2 SVGEGT. The CDR3 loop spans 14 amino acids. V was shortened by 2 bases and J by 5 bases, with 10 bases between the two germline ends. The sequence was obtained from a human donor in good health. Sequenced input: naive CD4+ T cells from PBMCs. As for subset: naive CD4+ T cells isolated by negative enrichment. This chain connects TRBV6-2 or TRBV6-3 to TRBJ2-4, with D perhaps matching TRBD2 (5 bases). CDR3 sequence reads: CASSYRIGENIQYF. The CDR3 DNA follows: TGTGCCAGCAGTTACCGGATCGGGGAAAACATTCAGTACTTC.